The present T cell receptor (beta chain) was sequenced within a study of PD-1 blockade in classical Hodgkin lymphoma. The CDR3 consists of 15 residues. Trimming removed 4 bases at V and 3 bases at J, with 15 bases between. Germline V gene sequence: CDR1 SGHVS, CDR2 FNYEAQ. Each patient experienced a relapse that followed autologous stem cell transplantation, and brentuximab vedotin exposure varied. Progressive disease, partial response or complete response was each patient's best response. Whole-study findings and limits: Researchers reported that CD4+ TCR diversity, though not CD8+, rose significantly by C4D1. Complete responders started with a diversity level that resembled newly diagnosed patients at baseline. Newly diagnosed patients reportedly had lower baseline TCR diversity than healthy donors.

This clone is medium-sized (0.01 to 0.1%). Its antigen is still unknown. Sequencing was performed with immunoSEQ multiplex PCR; in TCRdb, only in-frame clones are kept and a portion is missing. The table includes about 10,000 clones, more than 75% detected once. The clonotype originates from a human donor with classical Hodgkin lymphoma. The chain links TRBV7-6 to TRBJ1-2, with D possibly TRBD1 on 5 matching bases. The specimen comprised peripheral blood mononuclear cells (PBMCs), sampled at baseline. In DNA, the CDR3 is TGTGCCAGCAGCTCGATCCGGGGCGCGGACTATGGCTACACCTTC. This codes for CASSSIRGADYGYTF.